This T cell receptor (beta chain) was sequenced for a study of blood T cells in healthy people across ages. On the study more broadly: Template switching picked up about one barcoded beta molecule for each two T cells. Broader study findings: No conclusive comparison of naive versus antigen-experienced cells was possible with unsorted PBMCs. It was held that diversity estimates obtained from one million T cells represented underestimates.

Primed by a sample-barcoded 5' primer and a J-beta primer mix, a second PCR proceeded for 7 to 11 cycles. One entry per CDR3 protein results from TCRdb running MiXCR on the 5' RACE reads. The sample has some 760,000 distinct CDR3 sequences; approximately 25% are singletons. Concerning this clonotype: Its cognate antigen is unknown.

The CDR3 is made up of 13 amino acids. Trimming removed 6 bases from V and 3 bases from J, with 12 bases in between. Germline-derived CDR1 and CDR2 are MNHNY and SVGAGI (reference sequence). In addition, the sample was reused for a study of T cells of mothers and their children. This second study says: Every mother supplied over 9 million TCR beta CDR3 reads and every child 2.5 million to 3.5 million.

What was sequenced was blood. The chain links TRBV6-6 to TRBJ2-7; D may be TRBD1 (5 bases). The source is a boy younger than 18 in good health. CDR3 amino acids: CASRSTDRYEQYF. CDR3 bases: TGTGCCAGCAGATCGACAGACCGCTACGAGCAGTACTTC.